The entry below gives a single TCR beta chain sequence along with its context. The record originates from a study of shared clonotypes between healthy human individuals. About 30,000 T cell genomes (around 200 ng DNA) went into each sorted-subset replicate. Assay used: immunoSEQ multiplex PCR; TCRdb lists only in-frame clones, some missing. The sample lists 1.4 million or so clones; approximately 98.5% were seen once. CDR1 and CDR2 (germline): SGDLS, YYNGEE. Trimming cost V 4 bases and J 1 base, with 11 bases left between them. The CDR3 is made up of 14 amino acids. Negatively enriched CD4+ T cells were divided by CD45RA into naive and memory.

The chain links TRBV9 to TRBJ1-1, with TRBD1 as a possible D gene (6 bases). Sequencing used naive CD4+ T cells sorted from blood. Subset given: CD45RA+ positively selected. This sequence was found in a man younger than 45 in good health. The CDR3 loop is CASSPGGQNTEAFF. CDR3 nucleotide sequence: TGTGCCAGCAGCCCGGGGGGGCAGAACACTGAAGCTTTCTTT.